The clone carrying this T cell receptor (beta chain) was detected only once. What it binds is unknown. Other DNA sequences within the sample encode an identical CDR3. This sample was taken from a study of shared clonotypes between healthy human individuals. Study in general: A donor's plate count was three for CD4 naive and three for CD4 memory; CD8 naive had two and CD8 memory one.

Broader study findings: It was anticipated that sequencing depth would influence how many clonotypes donors shared. Non-shared clonotypes had lower generation probabilities than those shared by all four donors.

Deep level was the assay's run setting. Measured with immunoSEQ multiplex PCR; TCRdb has only the in-frame clones, and not every one. In the table there are 1 million to 1.3 million clones, around 78% of which are singletons. CDR3 size: 13 residues. Per the germline V gene, CDR1 is SNHLY and CDR2 is FYNNEI. With 4 bases removed from V and 5 bases from J, the gap between germline ends came to 11 bases. This clonotype was obtained from a young man in good health. Some clones in this sample may be carry-over from other donors' samples. V gene TRBV2 combines with J gene TRBJ2-5; the D gene is possibly TRBD1 (6 bases). The sample comprised memory CD4+ T cells from PBMCs. As for subset: CD45RA-negative fraction. CDR3 residues: CASSVDRKETQYF. Here the CDR3 DNA reads TGTGCCAGCAGTGTCGACAGGAAGGAGACCCAGTACTTC.